The rows below give T cell receptor beta chains drawn from one sample of a study of technical replicates of blood from several donors. The assay was immunoSEQ multiplex PCR, and TCRdb's table has in-frame clones only and misses some. The sample lists roughly 59,000 clones, approximately 83% occurring once. The sample consisted of PBMCs. Receptors originate from a human donor in good health. Some clones in this sample may be carry-over from other donors' samples. Both conserved end residues are part of each CDR3. Fields, in order: J gene, D gene, V gene, clone size, CDR3 DNA, CDR3 protein. D genes are given only for firm matches. Expanded clones are given a class, and other clones once, few, many or no size at all.

TRBJ2-2 NA TRBV9 NA TGTGCCAGCAGCGTAGATCCCCGAGGCACCGGGGAGCTGTTTTTT CASSVDPRGTGELFF
TRBJ2-7 TRBD1 TRBV5-1 NA TGCGCCAGCAGCTACCGGACAGGGACCTACGAGCAGTACTTC CASSYRTGTYEQYF
TRBJ2-5 TRBD2 TRBV6-1 NA TGTGCCAGCAGTGAACTCGGGACTACTCAAGAGACCCAGTACTTC CASSELGTTQETQYF
TRBJ1-2 NA TRBV5-1 NA TGCGCCAGCAGCTCTGACAGAAGCAACTATGGCTACACCTTC CASSSDRSNYGYTF
TRBJ1-2 TRBD1 TRBV29-1 NA TGCAGCGTTGCGAGGGGGCAGGATGGCTACACCTTC CSVARGQDGYTF
TRBJ1-3 TRBD1 TRBV10-3 NA TGTGCCATCACCAGGGACAGGGGCTCTGGAAACACCATATATTTT CAITRDRGSGNTIYF
TRBJ1-4 NA TRBV6-5 NA TGTGCCAGCAGTTACCCGGGGAGTGAAAAACTGTTTTTT CASSYPGSEKLFF
TRBJ2-7 NA TRBV7-2 once TGTGCCAGCAGCCTGGCACGTACCACGGGCGAGCAGTACTTC CASSLARTTGEQYF
TRBJ1-2 NA TRBV25-1 NA TGTGCCAGCAGTGAACTTGATACAGGGTATAACTATGGCTACACCTTC CASSELDTGYNYGYTF
TRBJ1-6 TRBD1 TRBV6-5 few TGTGCCAGCAGCGCTACCGGGACAGGGGAGTCACCCCTCCACTTT CASSATGTGESPLHF
TRBJ2-7 NA TRBV19 NA TGTGCCAGTAAACCCAGGGGAAGTTACGAGCAGTACTTC CASKPRGSYEQYF
TRBJ2-2 NA TRBV6-4 NA TGTGCCAGCAGTGAGAGGGCGAACACCGGGGAGCTGTTTTTT CASSERANTGELFF
TRBJ2-2 TRBD2 TRBV19 NA TGTGCCAGTAGTGAAACTAGCGGGGGGAACACCGGGGAGCTGTTTTTT CASSETSGGNTGELFF
TRBJ1-6 NA TRBV5-1 NA TGCGCCAGCAGCCCGGTCCCCACAGGGTTAGGATCACCCCTCCACTTT CASSPVPTGLGSPLHF
TRBJ2-5 TRBD2 TRBV30 few TGTGCCTGGAGGGGAGGGACTAGCGGGAGAGGCATCCAAGAGACCCAGTACTTC CAWRGGTSGRGIQETQYF
TRBJ1-5 NA TRBV18 NA TGTGCCAGCTCAGGGGAGGGGCTCAGCAATCAGCCCCAGCATTTT CASSGEGLSNQPQHF
TRBJ1-4 TRBD1 TRBV4-3 NA TGCGCCAGCAGCAGACTGACAGGGCCAAATGAAAAACTGTTTTTT CASSRLTGPNEKLFF
TRBJ1-1 NA TRBV7-9 few TGTGCCAGCAGCTACATTGTCGGGCGGGGGACTGAAGCTTTCTTT CASSYIVGRGTEAFF
TRBJ1-5 TRBD1 TRBV7-9 once TGTGCCAGCAGCTCAGGGACAGCTTACAATCAGCCCCAGCATTTT CASSSGTAYNQPQHF
TRBJ1-3 NA TRBV5-8 NA TGTGCCAGCAGCCGCCGTCAGGCTGGAAACACCATATATTTT CASSRRQAGNTIYF
TRBJ1-4 TRBD1 TRBV7-9 NA TGTGCCAGCAGCCCGGCGTCCGGACAGGGGACCGGGGAACTGTTTTTT CASSPASGQGTGELFF
TRBJ1-1 TRBD1 TRBV10-3 NA TGTGCCACGACCGCCCAGGGGGCGAACACTGAAGCTTTCTTT CATTAQGANTEAFF
TRBJ2-1 TRBD2 TRBV30 NA TGTGCCTGGAGTGGTAGCGGGAGGGCTCGGGAGCAGTTCTTC CAWSGSGRAREQFF
TRBJ1-3 NA TRBV5-4 NA TGTGCCAGCAGCTTACAGGGAGAGAGCTCTGGAAACACCATATATTTT CASSLQGESSGNTIYF
TRBJ2-5 TRBD2 TRBV7-9 NA TGTGCCAGCAGCATAATGACTAGCGGGACAAAGACCCAGTACTTC CASSIMTSGTKTQYF
TRBJ1-4 TRBD1 TRBV5-1 NA TGCGCCAGCGGAGGGGGCGAGGCAACTAATGAAAAACTGTTTTTT CASGGGEATNEKLFF
TRBJ1-2 NA TRBV2 NA TGTGCCAGCACAGGGATGACGAGGGGCTACACCTTC CASTGMTRGYTF
TRBJ2-1 TRBD2 TRBV4-1 NA TGCGCCAGCAGCCAAGTTCGCGGGAGGCCCCACAATGAGCAGTTCTTC CASSQVRGRPHNEQFF
TRBJ2-4 NA TRBV7-2 NA TGTGCCAGCAGCCCTACATCCACTACAGGGTCCGGCATTCAGTACTTC CASSPTSTTGSGIQYF
TRBJ2-1 TRBD2 TRBV5-4 NA TGTGCCAGCAGCCCGGGACTAGCGCTATACAATGAGCAGTTCTTC CASSPGLALYNEQFF
TRBJ1-6 NA TRBV15 NA TGTGCCACCAGCAGAGATTTGGGGCAGGGTCGGGCACCCCTCCACTTT CATSRDLGQGRAPLHF
TRBJ2-3 TRBD2 TRBV4-3 few TGCGCCAGCAGCCAAGCCGGCGGGGGTCCTAGCACAGATACGCAGTATTTT CASSQAGGGPSTDTQYF
TRBJ2-7 TRBD2 TRBV19 NA TGTGCCAGTAGTAGACAAGCGGGGGGGTCCTACGAGCAGTACTTC CASSRQAGGSYEQYF
TRBJ2-1 TRBD2 TRBV7-8 NA TGTGCCAGCAGCTTAGCGCGTTTTGGCGGGGGGCCCAGCTCCTACAATGAGCAGTTCTTC CASSLARFGGGPSSYNEQFF
TRBJ1-1 NA TRBV4-2 NA TGTGCCAGCAGCCAATCAGACAGGAACACTGAAGCTTTCTTT CASSQSDRNTEAFF
TRBJ2-1 NA TRBV5-1 NA TGCGCCAGCAGCGGGGATGCCGCAGGGAATGAGCAGTTCTTC CASSGDAAGNEQFF
TRBJ1-5 NA TRBV5-8 NA TGTGCCAGCAGCTTGGGGGGGGACCGCAATCAGCCCCAGCATTTT CASSLGGDRNQPQHF
TRBJ2-1 TRBD2 TRBV6-6 NA TGTGCCAGCAGCCCGACCGGGACTAGCCGCAATGAGCAGTTCTTC CASSPTGTSRNEQFF
TRBJ2-5 NA TRBV2 NA TGTGCCAGCCGGGGAGGACCATGGGGAGAGACCCAGTACTTC CASRGGPWGETQYF
TRBJ2-7 TRBD1 TRBV7-6 once TGTGCCAGCAGCGCCGTCCCAGGGACAGCAGAAGTTACCTACGAGCAGTACTTC CASSAVPGTAEVTYEQYF
TRBJ2-1 NA TRBV2 NA TGTGCCAGCAGTGAAGTAGTTGAGCAGTTCTTC CASSEVVEQFF
TRBJ2-7 NA TRBV5-1 once TGCGCCAGCAGCTTCAGGGTTTCGAACGAGCAGTACTTC CASSFRVSNEQYF
TRBJ1-4 TRBD1 TRBV6-1 NA TGTGCCAGCAGTGGGGGCGGGACAGGGTCAGAAAAACTGTTTTTT CASSGGGTGSEKLFF
TRBJ2-1 NA TRBV29-1 once TGCAGCGTGAACACAGGGAGCTCCTACAATGAGCAGTTCTTC CSVNTGSSYNEQFF
TRBJ2-7 TRBD2 TRBV29-1 few TGCAGCGTTGAGGTCCGCACTAGCGAGGCCTACGAGCAGTACTTC CSVEVRTSEAYEQYF